These 21 T cell receptor beta chains were all obtained from the same sample, sequenced in a study of identical twins. TCRdb re-called the 5' RACE reads with MiXCR, one entry per CDR3 protein. The sample has 200,000 to 250,000 distinct CDR3 sequences, 5.5% to 8% seen once. These sequences were also reported in another study, on yellow fever vaccine responses in identical twins.

The sequencing input was memory (CD45RO+) T cells sorted from blood. All receptors come from a woman aged 18-35 years in good health.

This clonotype was detected a few times. CDR3 in amino acids: CASSQDSWDRESPYGYTF. CDR3 DNA sequence: TGTGCCAGCAGCCAAGATAGCTGGGACAGAGAATCTCCCTATGGCTACACCTTC. The chain couples TRBV3-1 to TRBJ1-2, with 7 bases matching TRBD1. Germline assignment: CDR1 LGHDT and CDR2 YNNKEL (reference sequence). The CDR3 runs to 18 residues. J gave up 4 bases and V 0 bases, and 14 bases lay outside the gene matches. Using reference TRBV3-1 and TRBJ1-2 for the parts outside the CDR3, the full variable domain is DTAVSQTPKYLVTQMGNDKSIKCEQNLGHDTMYWYKQDSKKFLKIMFSYNNKELIINETVPNRFSPKSPDKAHLNLHINSLELGDSAVYFCASSQDSWDRESPYGYTFGSGTRLTVV.

There are a few counts of this clonotype. The V call is TRBV29-1, the J call TRBJ1-3; D perhaps matches TRBD1 (6 bases). The germline V gene has CDR1 SQVTM and CDR2 ANQGSEA. The CDR3 loop spans 13 amino acids. V lost 4 bases to trimming and J lost 4 bases, with 11 bases between them. The CDR3 region has the DNA TGCAGCGTTGGGGCAGGGGCAGGAAACACCATATATTTT. It specifies CSVGAGAGNTIYF. Full variable domain (missing parts from reference TRBV29-1 and TRBJ1-3): SAVISQKPSRDICQRGTSLTIQCQVDSQVTMMFWYRQQPGQSLTLIATANQGSEATYESGFVIDKFPISRPNLTFSTLTVSNMSPEDSSIYLCSVGAGAGNTIYFGEGSWLTVV.

This clonotype was counted a few times. The genes are TRBV20-1 and TRBJ2-7, with 11 bases identical to TRBD2. This CDR3 is built from 13 residues. After removal of 2 bases from V and 7 bases from J, the junction contained 4 bases not matched to a gene. CDR1 is DFQATT, CDR2 SNEGSKA, per germline (reference sequence). The CDR3 coding sequence is TGCAGTGCTAGACTAGCGGGAGGTAGGGAGCAGTACTTC. Translating it yields CSARLAGGREQYF.

This clonotype was counted at least ten times. V is TRBV7-9 and J is TRBJ1-2; TRBD1 agrees at 7 bases. Germline V gene data show CDR1 as SEHNR and CDR2 as FQNEAQ (reference sequence). The CDR3 spans 16 residues. Trimming cost V 0 bases and J 1 base; bases outside gene matches: 5. In nucleotides, the CDR3 is TGTGCCAGCAGCTTAGCGCTCGGGACAGTTAACTATGGCTACACCTTC. Protein: CASSLALGTVNYGYTF.

The chain employs TRBV2 and TRBJ1-5; 7 bases map to TRBD1. Per germline, CDR1 SNHLY and CDR2 FYNNEI. J lost 5 bases, V lost 6 bases, and 16 bases had no gene match. This CDR3 is built from 17 residues. The CDR3 DNA follows: TGTGCCAGCAGACCAAGACAGGGTCCAAGTTGGGATCAGCCCCAGCATTTT. It yields the protein CASRPRQGPSWDQPQHF.

This clonotype was picked up many times. This chain uses TRBV7-8 with TRBJ2-7, with 12 positions matching TRBD2. The V gene's germline CDR1 is SGHVS and CDR2 FQNEAQ. V was clipped by 5 bases and J by 2 bases; unmatched bases: 13. The CDR3 has 18 residues. CDR3: CASSKTSGGPSNPYEQYV. The DNA for the CDR3 is TGTGCCAGCAGCAAGACTAGCGGGGGCCCCTCCAACCCCTACGAGCAGTACGTC.

The rearrangement links TRBV20-1 to TRBJ2-5; TRBD2 agrees at 7 bases. V lost 1 base, J lost 5 bases, and 4 bases stayed unmatched. The CDR3 covers 13 residues. CDR1 is DFQATT, CDR2 SNEGSKA, per germline (reference sequence). DNA for the CDR3: TGCAGTGCTAGAGTCAGCGGGAAGGAGACCCAGTACTTC. Translated, it gives CSARVSGKETQYF.

This chain uses TRBV7-9 with TRBJ2-1; D call uncertain. V lost 7 bases to trimming and J lost 5 bases, with 21 bases between them. The germline CDR1 and CDR2 sequences are SEHNR and FQNEAQ (reference sequence). This CDR3 comprises 16 residues. The CDR3 loop is CASTPPAGSFHNEQFF. For the CDR3, the DNA is TGTGCCAGCACCCCCCCGGCAGGCAGCTTCCACAATGAGCAGTTCTTC.

The chain combines TRBV12-3 or TRBV12-4 with TRBJ1-1; 8 nucleotides line up with TRBD1. V dropped 5 bases and J dropped 5; count of bases not matched to a gene: 7. This CDR3 has 14 amino acids. The CDR3 DNA reads TGTGCCAGCAGTCAGGACAGGGCTGGGACTGAAGCTTTCTTT. It yields the protein CASSQDRAGTEAFF.

This clonotype has only a few counts. The gene calls are TRBV7-2 and TRBJ2-3; 7 bases are shared with TRBD2. The junction had 10 bases not matched to a gene; V was cut back by 3 bases and J by 1 base. The CDR3 is made up of 17 amino acids. Germline V gives CDR1 SGHTA, CDR2 FQGNSA. The CDR3: CASSLGLAVPRTDTQYF. In DNA, the CDR3 is TGTGCCAGCAGCTTGGGGCTAGCGGTTCCACGCACAGATACGCAGTATTTT.

V gene TRBV3-1 combines with J gene TRBJ2-1; 10 bases fit TRBD1. The V and J ends lost 3 bases and 6 bases, in that order; junction bases with no gene match: 11. The germline CDR1 and CDR2 sequences are LGHDT and YNNKEL (reference sequence). This CDR3 has 17 residues. The CDR3 DNA reads as TGTGCCAGCAGCCACCCCCGGGACAGGGGACCCGTCAATGAGCAGTTCTTC. It yields the protein CASSHPRDRGPVNEQFF.

This clonotype turned up a few times. V and J are TRBV5-5 and TRBJ2-5; 9 bases fit TRBD2. CDR1 is SGHKS and CDR2 is YYEKEE in the germline V gene (reference sequence). This CDR3 has 15 residues. The ends lost 4 bases at V and 2 bases at J; junction bases unmatched: 6. For the CDR3, the DNA is TGTGCCAGCAGCGGGGCTCTAGCGGGACAAGAGACCCAGTACTTC. This translates into CASSGALAGQETQYF.

This clonotype was picked up many times. V is TRBV5-1 and J is TRBJ2-1; TRBD2 might be the D (6 bases). CDR1 and CDR2 from the germline V gene are SGHRS and YFSETQ. The CDR3 contains 14 residues. V lost 5 bases and J 8 bases, leaving 17 bases between the germline ends. CDR3: CASSQLRGIYEQFF. CDR3 sequence (DNA): TGCGCCAGCAGTCAGTTGCGGGGAATTTATGAGCAGTTCTTC. Filled out from reference TRBV5-1 and TRBJ2-1, the complete variable domain reads KAGVTQTPRYLIKTRGQQVTLSCSPISGHRSVSWYQQTPGQGLQFLFEYFSETQRNKGNFPGRFSGRQFSNSRSEMNVSTLELGDSALYLCASSQLRGIYEQFFGPGTRLTVL.

This clonotype turned up a few times. The chain links TRBV3-1 to TRBJ2-7; a weak D match, TRBD1 (5 bases). V lost 0 bases, J lost 6 bases, and 12 bases lay in between. Germline-derived CDR1 and CDR2 are LGHDT and YNNKEL (reference sequence). This CDR3 contains 14 residues. The CDR3 DNA reads as TGTGCCAGCAGCCAAGATCCTGGCAGGGCCGAGCAGTACGTC. The encoded protein is CASSQDPGRAEQYV.

This clonotype was picked up many times. The chain carries TRBV29-1 and TRBJ1-1; tentatively, D is TRBD1 (5 bases). The V gene lost 7 bases and the J gene lost 11 bases, with 17 bases spanning the gap. The CDR3 has 11 amino acids. Germline V gene data show CDR1 as SQVTM and CDR2 as ANQGSEA. The CDR3 spells CSGGQGERAFF. The CDR3 DNA reads TGCAGCGGCGGTCAGGGCGAACGGGCTTTCTTT.

This clonotype was seen at least ten times. The CDR3 nucleotides are TGTGCCAGCAGCTTGGCTTCAAGGGGGTCCTACAATGAGCAGTTCTTC. It encodes CASSLASRGSYNEQFF. The gene calls are TRBV5-5 and TRBJ2-1; D perhaps matches TRBD1 (6 bases). Germline assignment: CDR1 SGHKS and CDR2 YYEKEE (reference sequence). The ends were cut back, 0 bases at V and 1 base at J, with 11 bases in the middle. The CDR3 contains 16 residues.

The chain uses TRBV7-9 and TRBJ1-4; no reliable D call. V was cut by 5 bases and J by 7 bases, with 23 bases left in between. Germline V gene sequence: CDR1 SEHNR, CDR2 FQNEAQ (reference sequence). The CDR3 is 17 residues long. This chain's CDR3 is CASSPIGSGPWAEKLFF. In DNA form, the CDR3 reads TGTGCCAGCAGCCCGATTGGGTCCGGGCCATGGGCTGAAAAACTGTTTTTT. The entire variable domain, with the rest obtained from reference TRBV7-9 and TRBJ1-4, is as follows: DTGVSQNPRHKITKRGQNVTFRCDPISEHNRLYWYRQTLGQGPEFLTYFQNEAQLEKSRLLSDRFSAERPKGSFSTLEIQRTEQGDSAMYLCASSPIGSGPWAEKLFFGSGTQLSVL.

The genes are TRBV6-2 or TRBV6-3 and TRBJ1-5; D ambiguous. Germline loops: CDR1 MNHEY, CDR2 SVGEGT. V shed 4 bases and J shed 4 bases, with 17 bases lying between them. The CDR3 consists of 16 residues. The CDR3 coding sequence is TGTGCCAGCAGTTCCGCCTACCCCGCTAATAATCAGCCCCAGCATTTT. Residues: CASSSAYPANNQPQHF.

In this sample, this clonotype turned up a few times. The V gene is TRBV20-1, the J gene TRBJ2-3; D gene unclear. Trimming took 3 bases from V and 0 from J, leaving 10 bases between them. CDR3 size: 14 residues. Germline V gives CDR1 DFQATT, CDR2 SNEGSKA (reference sequence). In DNA form, the CDR3 reads TGCAGTGCTAGGATAGACACTAGCACAGATACGCAGTATTTT. Its protein product is CSARIDTSTDTQYF.

This clonotype has more than one count but fewer than ten. Germline and junction disagree at one end, which may indicate a read error. The gene calls are TRBV20-1 and TRBJ2-2, with D perhaps TRBD1 or TRBD2 (5 bases each). The length of the CDR3 is 16 residues. Germline-derived CDR1 and CDR2 are DFQATT and SNEGSKA (reference sequence). The CDR3 DNA is TGCTGTGCTAGAGATACGAGGGGTTCGAACACCGGGGAGCTGTTTTTT. Its translation is CCARDTRGSNTGELFF.

This chain joins TRBV6-5 and TRBJ2-2; D is undetermined. Germline-derived CDR1 and CDR2 are MNHEY and SVGAGI. Deletions cut 8 bases from V and 7 bases from J, with 8 bases between. The CDR3 runs 11 residues. The CDR3 DNA follows: TGTGCCAGCGCATGGGACGGGGAGCTGTTTTTT. Encoded protein: CASAWDGELFF.